The source of this T cell receptor beta chain is a study of shared clonotypes between healthy human individuals. Notes on the study in general: The authors sampled blood alone, and tissue repertoires likely differ.

TCRdb's copy holds only in-frame clones and misses some; the assay was immunoSEQ multiplex PCR. The profile shows some 790,000 clones, roughly 72% of them singletons. Germline trimming cut 0 bases from V and 2 bases from J; bases unmatched to any gene: 5. CDR1 is SGHDN and CDR2 is FVKESK in the germline V gene. CDR3 length equals 19 residues. This clone turned up a few times. Its antigen is as yet unknown. Material for sequencing was memory CD4+ T cells sorted from blood. The sample's subset: CD45RA-negative fraction. V and J are TRBV14 and TRBJ2-3, with TRBD2 matching 16 bases. The sequence was collected from a young woman in good health. The CDR3 nucleotides read TGTGCCAGCAGCCAAGATACGGGACTAGCGGGAGGGGTCACAGATACGCAGTATTTT. Amino acids: CASSQDTGLAGGVTDTQYF.